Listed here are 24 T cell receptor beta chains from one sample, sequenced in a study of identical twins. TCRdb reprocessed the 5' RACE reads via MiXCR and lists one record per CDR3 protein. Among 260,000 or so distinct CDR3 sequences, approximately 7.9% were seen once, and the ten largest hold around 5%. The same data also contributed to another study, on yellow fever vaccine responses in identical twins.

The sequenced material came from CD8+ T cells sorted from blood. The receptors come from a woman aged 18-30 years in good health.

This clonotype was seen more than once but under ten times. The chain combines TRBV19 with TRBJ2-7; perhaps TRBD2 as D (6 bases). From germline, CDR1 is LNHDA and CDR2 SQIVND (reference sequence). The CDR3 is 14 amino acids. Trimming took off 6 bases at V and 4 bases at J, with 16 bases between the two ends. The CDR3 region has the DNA TGTGCCAGTAGCCCCCGGGCGGGGTTATACGAGCAGTACTTC. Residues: CASSPRAGLYEQYF.

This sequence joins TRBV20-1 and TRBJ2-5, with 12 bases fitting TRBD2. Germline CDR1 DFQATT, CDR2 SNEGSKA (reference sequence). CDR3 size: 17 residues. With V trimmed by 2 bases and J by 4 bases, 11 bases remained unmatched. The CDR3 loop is CSARHSLGTSGLETQYF. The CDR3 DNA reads TGCAGTGCTAGACACTCCTTGGGGACTAGCGGGTTAGAGACCCAGTACTTC.

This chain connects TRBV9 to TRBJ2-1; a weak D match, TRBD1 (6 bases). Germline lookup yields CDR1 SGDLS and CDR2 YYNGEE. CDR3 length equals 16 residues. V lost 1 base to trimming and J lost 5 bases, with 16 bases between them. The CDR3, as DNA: TGTGCCAGCAGCGTATCCGATCGGACAGTTAACAATGAGCAGTTCTTC. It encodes CASSVSDRTVNNEQFF.

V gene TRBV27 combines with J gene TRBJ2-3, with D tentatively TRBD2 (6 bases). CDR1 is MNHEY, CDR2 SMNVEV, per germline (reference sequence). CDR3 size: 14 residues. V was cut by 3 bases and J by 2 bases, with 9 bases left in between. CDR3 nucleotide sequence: TGTGCCAGCAGTTTGGGCGGGGCCACAGATACGCAGTATTTT. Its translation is CASSLGGATDTQYF.

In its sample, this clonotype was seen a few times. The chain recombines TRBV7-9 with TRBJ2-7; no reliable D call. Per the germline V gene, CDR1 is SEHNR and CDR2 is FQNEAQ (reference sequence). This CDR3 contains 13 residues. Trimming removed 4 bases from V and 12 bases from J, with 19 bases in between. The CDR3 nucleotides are TGTGCCAGCAGCTCCTCGACGTTGGTTTTTCCGTACTTC. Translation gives CASSSSTLVFPYF.

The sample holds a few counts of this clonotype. CDR3 nucleotides: TGTGCCACCAGTGATTCCTCCCCACTTGGGGGGGAGACCCAGTACTTC. It encodes CATSDSSPLGGETQYF. The chain joins TRBV24-1 to TRBJ2-5; a weak D match, TRBD2 (6 bases). This CDR3 spans 16 amino acids. CDR1 is KGHDR, CDR2 SFDVKD, per germline. With 2 bases removed from V and 5 bases from J, the gap between germline ends came to 17 bases.

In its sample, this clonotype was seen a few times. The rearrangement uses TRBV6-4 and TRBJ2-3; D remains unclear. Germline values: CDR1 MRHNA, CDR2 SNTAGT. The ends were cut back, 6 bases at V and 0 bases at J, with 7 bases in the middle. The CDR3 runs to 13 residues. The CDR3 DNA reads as TGTGCCAGCAGCCAACTAAGCACAGATACGCAGTATTTT. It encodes CASSQLSTDTQYF.

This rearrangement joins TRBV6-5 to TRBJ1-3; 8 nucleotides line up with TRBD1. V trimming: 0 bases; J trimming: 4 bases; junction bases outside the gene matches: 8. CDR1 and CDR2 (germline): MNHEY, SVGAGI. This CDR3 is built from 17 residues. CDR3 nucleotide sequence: TGTGCCAGCAGTTACTCGGACCCATGGACAGGGGGAAACACCATATATTTT. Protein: CASSYSDPWTGGNTIYF.

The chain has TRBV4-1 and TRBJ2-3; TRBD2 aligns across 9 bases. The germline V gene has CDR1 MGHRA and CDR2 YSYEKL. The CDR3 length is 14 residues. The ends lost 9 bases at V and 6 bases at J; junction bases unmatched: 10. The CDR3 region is CASNTVAGADTQYF. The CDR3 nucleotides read TGCGCCAGTAATACGGTAGCGGGAGCGGATACGCAGTATTTT.

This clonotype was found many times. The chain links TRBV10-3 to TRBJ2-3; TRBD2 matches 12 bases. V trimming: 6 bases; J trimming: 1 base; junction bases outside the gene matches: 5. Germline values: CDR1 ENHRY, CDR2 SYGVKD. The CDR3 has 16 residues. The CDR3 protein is CAIRTLAGGRTDTQYF. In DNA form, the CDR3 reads TGTGCCATCAGGACACTAGCGGGGGGTCGCACAGATACGCAGTATTTT.

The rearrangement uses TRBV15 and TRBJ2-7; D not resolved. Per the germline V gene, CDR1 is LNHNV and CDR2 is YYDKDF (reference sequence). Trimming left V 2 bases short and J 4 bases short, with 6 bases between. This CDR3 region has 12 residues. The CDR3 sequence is CATSRQAYEQYV. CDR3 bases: TGTGCCACCAGCAGACAAGCTTACGAGCAGTACGTC.

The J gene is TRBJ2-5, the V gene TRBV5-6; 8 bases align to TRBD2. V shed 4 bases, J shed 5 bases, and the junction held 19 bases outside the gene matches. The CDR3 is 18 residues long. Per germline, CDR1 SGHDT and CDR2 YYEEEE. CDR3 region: CASSLGLPGGPPEETQYF. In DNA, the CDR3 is TGTGCCAGCAGCCTGGGGCTACCGGGGGGGCCCCCGGAGGAGACCCAGTACTTC.

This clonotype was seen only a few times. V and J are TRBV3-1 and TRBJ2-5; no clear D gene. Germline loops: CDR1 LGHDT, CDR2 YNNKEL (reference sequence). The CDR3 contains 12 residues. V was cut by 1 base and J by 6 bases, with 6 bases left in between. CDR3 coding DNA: TGTGCCAGCAGCCAAGGTGGGAAGACCCAGTACTTC. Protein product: CASSQGGKTQYF.

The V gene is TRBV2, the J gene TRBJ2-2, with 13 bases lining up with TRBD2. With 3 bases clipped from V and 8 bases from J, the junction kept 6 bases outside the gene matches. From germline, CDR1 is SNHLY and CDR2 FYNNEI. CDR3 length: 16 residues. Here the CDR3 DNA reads TGTGCCAGCAGTGAGGGTCCGGGACTAGCGGGAGGGGAGCTGTTTTTT. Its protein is CASSEGPGLAGGELFF. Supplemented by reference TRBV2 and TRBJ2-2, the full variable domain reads EPEVTQTPSHQVTQMGQEVILRCVPISNHLYFYWYRQILGQKVEFLVSFYNNEISEKSEIFDDQFSVERPDGSNFTLKIRSTKLEDSAMYFCASSEGPGLAGGELFFGEGSRLTVL.

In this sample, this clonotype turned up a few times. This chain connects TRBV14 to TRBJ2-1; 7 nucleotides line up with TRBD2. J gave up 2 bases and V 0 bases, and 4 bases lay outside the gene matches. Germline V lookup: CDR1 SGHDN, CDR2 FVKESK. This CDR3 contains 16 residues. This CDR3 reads CASSQEVAGPYNEQFF. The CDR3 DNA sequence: TGTGCCAGCAGCCAAGAGGTAGCGGGCCCCTACAATGAGCAGTTCTTC.

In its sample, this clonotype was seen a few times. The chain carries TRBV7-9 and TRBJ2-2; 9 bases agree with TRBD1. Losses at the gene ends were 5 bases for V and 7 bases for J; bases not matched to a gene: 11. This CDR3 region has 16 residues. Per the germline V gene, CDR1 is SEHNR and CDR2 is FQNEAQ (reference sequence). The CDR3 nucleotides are TGTGCCAGCAGCCCTCCGGGACAGGGTCTGGGCGGGGAGCTGTTTTTT. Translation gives CASSPPGQGLGGELFF. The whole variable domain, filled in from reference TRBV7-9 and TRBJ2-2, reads DTGVSQNPRHKITKRGQNVTFRCDPISEHNRLYWYRQTLGQGPEFLTYFQNEAQLEKSRLLSDRFSAERPKGSFSTLEIQRTEQGDSAMYLCASSPPGQGLGGELFFGEGSRLTVL.

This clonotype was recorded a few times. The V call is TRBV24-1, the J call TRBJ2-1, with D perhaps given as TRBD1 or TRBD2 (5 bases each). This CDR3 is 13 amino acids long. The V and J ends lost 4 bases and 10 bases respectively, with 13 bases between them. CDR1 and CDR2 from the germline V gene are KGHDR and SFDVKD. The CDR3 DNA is TGTGCCACCAGTGAGCCATGGGGGAACGAGCAGTTCTTC. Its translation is CATSEPWGNEQFF.

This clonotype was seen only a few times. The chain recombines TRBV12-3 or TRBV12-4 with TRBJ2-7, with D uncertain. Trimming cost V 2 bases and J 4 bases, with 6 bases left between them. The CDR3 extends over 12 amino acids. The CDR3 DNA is TGTGCCAGCAGTTTACAACAGTACGAGCAGTACTTC. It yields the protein CASSLQQYEQYF.

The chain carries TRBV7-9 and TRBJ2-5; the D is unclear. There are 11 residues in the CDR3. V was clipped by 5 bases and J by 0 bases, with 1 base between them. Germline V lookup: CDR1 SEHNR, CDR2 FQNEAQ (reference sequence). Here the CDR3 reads CASSDQETQYF. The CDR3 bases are TGTGCCAGCAGCGACCAAGAGACCCAGTACTTC.

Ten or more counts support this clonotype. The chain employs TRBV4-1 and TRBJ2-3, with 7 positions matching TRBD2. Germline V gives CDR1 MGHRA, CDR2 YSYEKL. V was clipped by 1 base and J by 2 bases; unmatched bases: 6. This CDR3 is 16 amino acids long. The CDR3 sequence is CASSQGQAGYTDTQYF. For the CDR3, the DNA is TGCGCCAGCAGCCAAGGACAAGCGGGGTACACAGATACGCAGTATTTT.

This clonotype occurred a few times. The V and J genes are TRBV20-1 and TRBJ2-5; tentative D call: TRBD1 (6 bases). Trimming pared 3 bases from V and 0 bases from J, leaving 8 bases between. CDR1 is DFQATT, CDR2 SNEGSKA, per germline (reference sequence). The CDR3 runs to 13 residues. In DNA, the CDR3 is TGCAGTGCTAGGAGGACAGACCAAGAGACCCAGTACTTC. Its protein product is CSARRTDQETQYF.

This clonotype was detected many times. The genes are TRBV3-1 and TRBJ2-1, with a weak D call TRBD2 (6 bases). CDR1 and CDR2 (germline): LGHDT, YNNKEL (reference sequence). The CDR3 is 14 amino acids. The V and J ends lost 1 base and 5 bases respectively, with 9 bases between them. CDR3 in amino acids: CASSQVSGDNEQFF. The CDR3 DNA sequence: TGTGCCAGCAGCCAAGTTAGCGGAGACAATGAGCAGTTCTTC.

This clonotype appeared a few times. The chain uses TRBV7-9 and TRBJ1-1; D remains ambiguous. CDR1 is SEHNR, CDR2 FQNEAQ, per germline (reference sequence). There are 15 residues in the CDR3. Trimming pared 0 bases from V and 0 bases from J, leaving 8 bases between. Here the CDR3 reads CASSLALGMNTEAFF. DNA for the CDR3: TGTGCCAGCAGCTTAGCTCTGGGAATGAACACTGAAGCTTTCTTT.

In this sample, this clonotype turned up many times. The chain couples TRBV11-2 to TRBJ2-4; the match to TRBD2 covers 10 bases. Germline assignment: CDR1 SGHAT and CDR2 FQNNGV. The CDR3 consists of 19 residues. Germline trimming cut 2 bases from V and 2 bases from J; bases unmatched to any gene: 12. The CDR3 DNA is TGTGCCAGCAGCTTATACCCAACGCTAGCGGGAGAGACCAAAAACATTCAGTACTTC. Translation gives CASSLYPTLAGETKNIQYF.